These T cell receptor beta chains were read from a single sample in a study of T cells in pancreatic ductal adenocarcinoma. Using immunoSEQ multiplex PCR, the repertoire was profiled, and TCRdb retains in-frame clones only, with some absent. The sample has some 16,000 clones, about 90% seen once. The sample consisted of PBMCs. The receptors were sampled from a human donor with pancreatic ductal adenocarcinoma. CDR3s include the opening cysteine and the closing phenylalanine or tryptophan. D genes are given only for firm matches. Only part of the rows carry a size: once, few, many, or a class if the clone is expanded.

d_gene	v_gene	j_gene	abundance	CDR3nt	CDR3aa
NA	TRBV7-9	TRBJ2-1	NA	TGTGCCAGCAGCTTAAAGGTCATATCCGACAGGGAGCAGTTCTTC	CASSLKVISDREQFF
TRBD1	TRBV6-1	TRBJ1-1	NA	TGTGCCAGCAGTGGCCGGGACAGGGGGCCTTCGGCTGAAGCTTTCTTT	CASSGRDRGPSAEAFF
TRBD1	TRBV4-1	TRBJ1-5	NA	TGCGCCAGCAGCCCCCACAGGGGCGGTGGCAATCAGCCCCAGCATTTT	CASSPHRGGGNQPQHF
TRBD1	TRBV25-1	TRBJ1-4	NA	TGTGCCAGCAGTGATGCGGCCCCGGGACAGGGGAGTGAAAAACTGTTTTTT	CASSDAAPGQGSEKLFF
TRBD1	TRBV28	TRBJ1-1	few	TGTGCCAGCAGTTTATCCGGACAGGGGGCGCTTGAAGCTTTCTTT	CASSLSGQGALEAFF
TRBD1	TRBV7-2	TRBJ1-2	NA	TGTGCCAGCAGCTTAGCGGGACCGGGACAGGGGGCAGGGGTGAGGGGCTACACCTTC	CASSLAGPGQGAGVRGYTF
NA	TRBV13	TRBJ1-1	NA	TGTGCCAGCAGCGCCGGGGGCGCCCATGAAGCTTTCTTT	CASSAGGAHEAFF
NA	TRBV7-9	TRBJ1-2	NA	TGTGCCAGCAGCTTAGCGCTGGAGGGCTACACCTTC	CASSLALEGYTF
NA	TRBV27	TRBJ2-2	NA	TGTGCCAGCAGTTTAGAATACACCGGGGAGCTGTTTTTT	CASSLEYTGELFF
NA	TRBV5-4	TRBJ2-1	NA	TGTGCCAGCAGCTTGCCTGGACTGGGGAGCTCCTACAATGAGCAGTTCTTC	CASSLPGLGSSYNEQFF
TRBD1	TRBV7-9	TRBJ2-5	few	TGTGCCAGCAGCGTTGGACAGGGTCGAGCAGAGACCCAGTACTTC	CASSVGQGRAETQYF
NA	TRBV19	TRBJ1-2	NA	TGTGCCAGTAGTATAGATCACACCCTCCATGGCTACACCTTC	CASSIDHTLHGYTF
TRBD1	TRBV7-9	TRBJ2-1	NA	TGTGCCAGCAGCCCACCCCCCGGGACAGGGGGCTACAATGAGCAGTTCTTC	CASSPPPGTGGYNEQFF
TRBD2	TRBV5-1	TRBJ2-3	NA	TGCGCCAGCAGCACCGGACTAGCGGGAGGGCCGACAGATACGCAGTATTTT	CASSTGLAGGPTDTQYF
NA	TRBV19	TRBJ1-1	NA	TGTGCCAGTAGTATCCAGTCGGGAACTGAAGCTTTCTTT	CASSIQSGTEAFF
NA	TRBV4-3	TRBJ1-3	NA	TGCGCCAGCAGCCAAGACAGTGGGACTCGCGGAAACACCATATATTTT	CASSQDSGTRGNTIYF
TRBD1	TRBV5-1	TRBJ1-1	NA	TGCGCCAGCAGCTTGGGGACAGGGCGGGCTGAAGCTTTCTTT	CASSLGTGRAEAFF
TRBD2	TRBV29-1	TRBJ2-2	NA	TGCAGCGTTGAAGATCGGGGGAGGGGCGGCCCGGGGAAGCTGTTTTTT	CSVEDRGRGGPGKLFF
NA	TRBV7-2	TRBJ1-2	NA	TGTGCCAGCAGCCGAGAACCGGGGGATGGCTACACCTTC	CASSREPGDGYTF
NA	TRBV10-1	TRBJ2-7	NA	TGCGCCAGCAGTGAGTCCCCCGAACCAAAACCGGGACATCCGTCGTACGAGCAGTACTTC	CASSESPEPKPGHPSYEQYF
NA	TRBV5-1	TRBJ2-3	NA	TGCGCCAGCAGCTTGGTTGGGGCACCTAGCACAGATACGCAGTATTTT	CASSLVGAPSTDTQYF
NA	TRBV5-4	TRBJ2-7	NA	TGTGCCAGCAGCTTAAGACAAACCGAGCAGTACTTC	CASSLRQTEQYF
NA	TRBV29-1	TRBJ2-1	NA	TGCAGCGTTGAAGATCTGGGAAATGAGCAGTTCTTC	CSVEDLGNEQFF
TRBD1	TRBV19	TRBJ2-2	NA	TGTGCCAGTACCCCTAGGGCCGGGACAGGGCTCACCGGGGAGCTGTTTTTT	CASTPRAGTGLTGELFF
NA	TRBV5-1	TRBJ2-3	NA	TGCGCCAGCAGCTTGAGAGGGACTTACACAGATACGCAGTATTTT	CASSLRGTYTDTQYF
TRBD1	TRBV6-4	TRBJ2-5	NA	TGTGCCAGCAGTCCGGGACAGGGGACCCAAGAGACCCAGTACTTC	CASSPGQGTQETQYF
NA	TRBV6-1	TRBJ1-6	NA	TGTGCCAGCAGTGAAGCGCGGTGGGGCCCCGCCTATAATTCACCCCTCCACTTT	CASSEARWGPAYNSPLHF
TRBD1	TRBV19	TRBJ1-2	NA	TGTGCCAGTAGTATAGATAATTTTTGGAGGACAGGGGGCGAGTTTGGAGGCTACACCTTC	CASSIDNFWRTGGEFGGYTF
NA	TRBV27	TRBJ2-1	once	TGTGCCAGCAGATTTTCTCCGAGGCTGGTGGGCAATGAGCAGTTCTTC	CASRFSPRLVGNEQFF
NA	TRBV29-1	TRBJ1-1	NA	TGCAGCGTTGGAGGTGGGATGAACACTGAAGCTTTCTTT	CSVGGGMNTEAFF
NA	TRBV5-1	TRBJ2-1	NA	TGCGCCAGCAGCTTGGCTCCACAGGGCTCCTACAATGAGCAGTTCTTC	CASSLAPQGSYNEQFF
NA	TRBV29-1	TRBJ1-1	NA	TGCAGCGCCGAGAGGAACACTGAAGCTTTCTTT	CSAERNTEAFF
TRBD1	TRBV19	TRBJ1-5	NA	TGTGCCAGTAGTATGGGACAGGGGTTTAGCAATCAGCCCCAGCATTTT	CASSMGQGFSNQPQHF